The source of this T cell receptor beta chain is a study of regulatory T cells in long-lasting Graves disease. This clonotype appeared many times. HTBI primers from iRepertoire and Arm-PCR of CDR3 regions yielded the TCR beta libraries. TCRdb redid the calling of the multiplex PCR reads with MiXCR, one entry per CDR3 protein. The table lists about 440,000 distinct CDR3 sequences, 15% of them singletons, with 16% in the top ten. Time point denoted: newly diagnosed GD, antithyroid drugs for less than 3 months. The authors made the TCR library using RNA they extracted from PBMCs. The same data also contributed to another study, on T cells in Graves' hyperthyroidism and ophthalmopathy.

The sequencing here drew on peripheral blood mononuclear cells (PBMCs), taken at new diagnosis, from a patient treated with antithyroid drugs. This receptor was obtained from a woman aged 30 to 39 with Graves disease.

The CDR3, as DNA: TGCAGTGCTAGAACTAGCGGGGCCTCCTACAATGAGCAGTTCTTC. This gives the protein CSARTSGASYNEQFF. V and J are TRBV20-1 and TRBJ2-1; 10 bases map to TRBD2. Per the germline V gene, CDR1 is DFQATT and CDR2 is SNEGSKA (reference sequence). This CDR3 has 15 amino acids. V was clipped by 2 bases and J by 0 bases; unmatched bases: 1.